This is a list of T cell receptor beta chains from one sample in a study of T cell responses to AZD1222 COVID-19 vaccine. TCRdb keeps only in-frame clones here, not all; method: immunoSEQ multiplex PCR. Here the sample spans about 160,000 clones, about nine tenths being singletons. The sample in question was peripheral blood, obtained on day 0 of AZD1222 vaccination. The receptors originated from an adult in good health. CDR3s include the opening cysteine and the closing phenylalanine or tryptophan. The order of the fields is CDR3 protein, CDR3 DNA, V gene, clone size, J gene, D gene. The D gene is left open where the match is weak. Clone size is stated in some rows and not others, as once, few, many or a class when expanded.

CDR3 protein: CASSSDRGLYGYTF; CDR3 DNA: TGTGCCAGCAGCTCAGACAGGGGGCTCTATGGCTACACCTTC; V gene: TRBV28; clone size: once; J gene: TRBJ1-2; D gene: TRBD1
CDR3 protein: CASSWGGMEKLFF; CDR3 DNA: TGTGCCAGCAGTTGGGGTGGAATGGAAAAACTGTTTTTT; V gene: TRBV27; clone size: -; J gene: TRBJ1-4; D gene: -
CDR3 protein: CASSFRVEQYF; CDR3 DNA: TGTGCCAGCAGCTTCAGGGTCGAGCAGTACTTC; V gene: TRBV7-2; clone size: -; J gene: TRBJ2-7; D gene: -
CDR3 protein: CASSSQTGPNEKLFF; CDR3 DNA: TGTGCCAGCAGCTCCCAGACAGGGCCAAATGAAAAACTGTTTTTT; V gene: TRBV7-2; clone size: -; J gene: TRBJ1-4; D gene: TRBD1
CDR3 protein: CATVEPGANVLTF; CDR3 DNA: TGTGCCACCGTGGAGCCTGGGGCCAACGTCCTGACTTTC; V gene: TRBV28; clone size: -; J gene: TRBJ2-6; D gene: -
CDR3 protein: CASSDNFNYGYTF; CDR3 DNA: TGTGCCAGCAGTGACAATTTTAACTATGGCTACACCTTC; V gene: TRBV6-1; clone size: -; J gene: TRBJ1-2; D gene: -
CDR3 protein: CASSRIRDSGNTIYF; CDR3 DNA: TGTGCCAGCAGTCGAATCCGGGACAGTGGAAACACCATATATTTT; V gene: TRBV6-5; clone size: -; J gene: TRBJ1-3; D gene: TRBD1
CDR3 protein: CASSFRDEQFF; CDR3 DNA: TGTGCCAGCAGTTTTCGGGATGAGCAGTTCTTC; V gene: TRBV4-2; clone size: -; J gene: TRBJ2-1; D gene: -
CDR3 protein: CASRTDSPFYGYTF; CDR3 DNA: TGTGCCAGCAGGACGGACAGCCCCTTTTATGGCTACACCTTC; V gene: TRBV7-2; clone size: -; J gene: TRBJ1-2; D gene: -
CDR3 protein: CAWSAQWTAHTEAFF; CDR3 DNA: TGTGCCTGGAGTGCCCAATGGACAGCCCACACTGAAGCTTTCTTT; V gene: TRBV30; clone size: -; J gene: TRBJ1-1; D gene: -
CDR3 protein: CSVDFGRGLYGYTF; CDR3 DNA: TGCAGCGTTGATTTCGGCAGGGGGCTTTATGGCTACACCTTC; V gene: TRBV29-1; clone size: -; J gene: TRBJ1-2; D gene: TRBD1
CDR3 protein: CASSIGTANTGELFF; CDR3 DNA: TGCGCCAGCAGCATCGGGACAGCGAACACCGGGGAGCTGTTTTTT; V gene: TRBV5-1; clone size: -; J gene: TRBJ2-2; D gene: TRBD1
CDR3 protein: CASSYGEFPGNTIYF; CDR3 DNA: TGTGCCAGCAGTTATGGGGAGTTTCCTGGAAACACCATATATTTT; V gene: TRBV6-2/TRBV6-3; clone size: -; J gene: TRBJ1-3; D gene: -
CDR3 protein: CASSLGVGTFF; CDR3 DNA: TGTGCCAGCAGTTTAGGAGTGGGGACGTTCTTC; V gene: TRBV28; clone size: -; J gene: TRBJ2-1; D gene: -
CDR3 protein: CASSLVDETQYF; CDR3 DNA: TGTGCCAGCAGCTTAGTAGACGAGACCCAGTACTTC; V gene: TRBV7-9; clone size: -; J gene: TRBJ2-5; D gene: -
CDR3 protein: CATRRLAGEGEQFF; CDR3 DNA: TGTGCCACCCGACGGCTAGCGGGAGAAGGAGAGCAGTTCTTC; V gene: TRBV6-5; clone size: -; J gene: TRBJ2-1; D gene: TRBD2
CDR3 protein: CASSRRGSWDTGELFF; CDR3 DNA: TGTGCCAGCAGCCGACGGGGAAGCTGGGACACCGGGGAGCTGTTTTTT; V gene: TRBV3-1/TRBV3-2; clone size: many; J gene: TRBJ2-2; D gene: -
CDR3 protein: CAISESDSYGYTF; CDR3 DNA: TGTGCCATCAGTGAGTCCGACAGCTATGGCTACACCTTC; V gene: TRBV10-3; clone size: -; J gene: TRBJ1-2; D gene: -
CDR3 protein: CASSHESPGQRNSPLHF; CDR3 DNA: TGTGCCAGCAGCCACGAGTCCCCGGGACAGAGGAATTCACCCCTCCACTTT; V gene: TRBV7-2; clone size: -; J gene: TRBJ1-6; D gene: TRBD1
CDR3 protein: CAWGHSIDGYTF; CDR3 DNA: TGTGCCTGGGGGCACTCCATTGATGGCTACACCTTC; V gene: TRBV30; clone size: -; J gene: TRBJ1-2; D gene: -
CDR3 protein: CAWSRGDRGSPLHF; CDR3 DNA: TGTGCCTGGAGTCGGGGAGACAGGGGTTCACCCCTCCACTTT; V gene: TRBV30; clone size: -; J gene: TRBJ1-6; D gene: TRBD1
CDR3 protein: CAWDRGNQPQHF; CDR3 DNA: TGTGCCTGGGACAGGGGGAATCAGCCCCAGCATTTT; V gene: TRBV30; clone size: -; J gene: TRBJ1-5; D gene: TRBD1
CDR3 protein: CASSLGAGAGNTIYF; CDR3 DNA: TGTGCCAGCAGTTTAGGGGCAGGGGCAGGGAACACCATATATTTT; V gene: TRBV27; clone size: -; J gene: TRBJ1-3; D gene: -
CDR3 protein: CASSLGGNAGYTF; CDR3 DNA: TGTGCCAGCAGCTTGGGAGGGAATGCGGGCTACACCTTC; V gene: TRBV5-6; clone size: -; J gene: TRBJ1-2; D gene: -
CDR3 protein: CASSLNGELFF; CDR3 DNA: TGTGCCAGCAGCTTGAACGGGGAGCTGTTTTTT; V gene: TRBV7-3; clone size: -; J gene: TRBJ2-2; D gene: -
CDR3 protein: CASSVTAIQETQYF; CDR3 DNA: TGCGCCAGCAGCGTGACAGCAATCCAAGAGACCCAGTACTTC; V gene: TRBV5-1; clone size: -; J gene: TRBJ2-5; D gene: -
CDR3 protein: CASTEGGGGNQPQHF; CDR3 DNA: TGTGCCAGCACTGAAGGGGGCGGAGGCAATCAGCCCCAGCATTTT; V gene: TRBV28; clone size: -; J gene: TRBJ1-5; D gene: TRBD1
CDR3 protein: CASSFRPQGYNEQFF; CDR3 DNA: TGTGCCAGCAGCTTTAGGCCCCAAGGTTACAATGAGCAGTTCTTC; V gene: TRBV5-8; clone size: -; J gene: TRBJ2-1; D gene: -
CDR3 protein: CASSPRQAGELFF; CDR3 DNA: TGTGCCAGCAGCCCCCGCCAGGCCGGGGAGCTGTTTTTT; V gene: TRBV11-2; clone size: -; J gene: TRBJ2-2; D gene: -
CDR3 protein: CASSADTTDTQYF; CDR3 DNA: TGTGCCAGCAGTGCCGACACCACAGATACGCAGTATTTT; V gene: TRBV6-4; clone size: -; J gene: TRBJ2-3; D gene: -
CDR3 protein: CASSLVSGRAYNEQFF; CDR3 DNA: TGTGCCAGCAGCTTGGTGAGCGGGAGGGCCTACAATGAGCAGTTCTTC; V gene: TRBV5-4; clone size: -; J gene: TRBJ2-1; D gene: TRBD2
CDR3 protein: CASSVQGVNTEAFF; CDR3 DNA: TGCGCCAGCAGCGTCCAGGGCGTGAACACTGAAGCTTTCTTT; V gene: TRBV4-3; clone size: -; J gene: TRBJ1-1; D gene: -
CDR3 protein: CASSPNSHNEQFF; CDR3 DNA: TGTGCCAGCAGTCCAAACAGCCACAATGAGCAGTTCTTC; V gene: TRBV12-3/TRBV12-4; clone size: -; J gene: TRBJ2-1; D gene: -
CDR3 protein: CASSPGQGSNTGELFF; CDR3 DNA: TGTGCCAGCTCACCGGGACAGGGGTCGAACACCGGGGAGCTGTTTTTT; V gene: TRBV18; clone size: once; J gene: TRBJ2-2; D gene: TRBD1
CDR3 protein: CASSPRLAGPGELFF; CDR3 DNA: TGTGCCAGCAGCCCTAGACTAGCGGGACCCGGGGAGCTGTTTTTT; V gene: TRBV3-1/TRBV3-2; clone size: once; J gene: TRBJ2-2; D gene: TRBD2
CDR3 protein: CTAWGRGYTF; CDR3 DNA: TGCACCGCGTGGGGGCGAGGCTACACCTTC; V gene: TRBV20-1; clone size: -; J gene: TRBJ1-2; D gene: -
CDR3 protein: CASSPRTPEETQYF; CDR3 DNA: TGTGCCAGCAGTCCGCGGACTCCCGAAGAGACCCAGTACTTC; V gene: TRBV6-2/TRBV6-3; clone size: -; J gene: TRBJ2-5; D gene: -